Listed below are T cell receptor beta chains from one sample, sequenced in a study of T-cell reconstitution after alpha-beta-depleted transplantation in children. TCRdb used MiXCR to reprocess the PCR reads, holding one entry per CDR3 protein. The data show over 550,000 distinct CDR3 sequences, under 12% seen once. The starting material was PBMCs from the stem cell graft donor, obtained from the stem cell graft. The receptors stem from a human donor who donated a stem cell graft to a child with acute myeloid leukemia. The CDR3 runs from the conserved cysteine through the conserved F or W. Each record gives: CDR3 protein, CDR3 DNA, J gene, clone size, V gene, D gene. The D gene is left open where the match is weak. Clone size is given for some rows only: seen once, a few or many times, or a class if the clone is expanded.

CAISERAIKGTDTQYF,TGTGCCATCAGTGAGCGGGCCATCAAGGGCACAGATACGCAGTATTTT,TRBJ2-3,many,TRBV10-3,.
CASKGGLTDTQYF,TGTGCCAGCAAGGGAGGCCTGACAGATACGCAGTATTTT,TRBJ2-3,many,TRBV5-4,.
CATRGGTGTLSTGELFF,TGTGCCACCAGGGGGGGAACCGGGACGTTGAGCACCGGGGAGCTGTTTTTT,TRBJ2-2,few,TRBV15,.
CASSSGTGLSYTF,TGTGCCAGCAGCTCGGGGACAGGGCTAAGCTACACCTTC,TRBJ1-2,.,TRBV12-3/TRBV12-4,TRBD1
CASSSGTGGAYEQYF,TGTGCCAGCAGCTCCGGGACAGGGGGGGCCTACGAGCAGTACTTC,TRBJ2-7,.,TRBV9,TRBD1
CATTTNRQETQYF,TGTGCCACGACGACCAATCGCCAAGAGACCCAGTACTTC,TRBJ2-5,few,TRBV2,.
CASSSGHDYEQYF,TGTGCCAGCAGCTCCGGACATGACTACGAGCAGTACTTC,TRBJ2-7,.,TRBV7-6,.
CASSLSDRAGETQYF,TGTGCCAGCAGTTTATCCGACAGGGCGGGAGAGACCCAGTACTTC,TRBJ2-5,.,TRBV27,TRBD1
CAIRKTGANTGELFF,TGTGCCATCAGGAAGACAGGGGCGAACACCGGGGAGCTGTTTTTT,TRBJ2-2,few,TRBV10-3,TRBD1
CSVDPDSSGYTF,TGCAGCGTCGACCCGGACAGCAGTGGCTACACCTTC,TRBJ1-2,few,TRBV29-1,.
CASGSSSGVNTGELFF,TGTGCTAGTGGTTCCTCTAGCGGGGTGAACACCGGGGAGCTGTTTTTT,TRBJ2-2,many,TRBV12-5,TRBD2
CASSDGQGWTGELFF,TGTGCCAGCAGCGACGGACAGGGATGGACCGGGGAGCTGTTTTTT,TRBJ2-2,many,TRBV6-1,TRBD1
CSAREPRGLVETQYF,TGCAGTGCTAGAGAACCCCGGGGACTAGTAGAGACCCAGTACTTC,TRBJ2-5,.,TRBV20-1,TRBD2
CAITLAPGGGLNTGELFF,TGTGCCATCACTCTCGCCCCAGGAGGGGGTCTAAACACCGGGGAGCTGTTTTTT,TRBJ2-2,.,TRBV10-3,.
CASSPGTSPAYEQYF,TGTGCCAGCAGTCCTGGGACTAGCCCTGCCTACGAGCAGTACTTC,TRBJ2-7,once,TRBV7-8,TRBD2
CASSVIAGGPTDTQYF,TGTGCCAGCAGCGTTATAGCGGGAGGGCCCACAGATACGCAGTATTTT,TRBJ2-3,many,TRBV9,TRBD2
CSASFEPYRGEQYF,TGCAGTGCTAGTTTCGAACCATATAGGGGCGAGCAGTACTTC,TRBJ2-7,.,TRBV20-1,.
CASSFLGGSTEAFF,TGTGCCAGCAGTTTTCTGGGGGGAAGCACTGAAGCTTTCTTT,TRBJ1-1,many,TRBV12-3/TRBV12-4,.
CASSQGVAYEQYF,TGTGCCAGCAGCCAGGGCGTAGCTTACGAGCAGTACTTC,TRBJ2-7,few,TRBV14,.
CSTQPGAGGSYNEQFF,TGCAGTACTCAGCCGGGGGCGGGTGGATCCTACAATGAGCAGTTCTTC,TRBJ2-1,many,TRBV20-1,.
CASSQALGTGNTIYF,TGTGCCAGCAGCCAAGCGTTGGGGACTGGAAACACCATATATTTT,TRBJ1-3,.,TRBV3-1,.
CASRPKGGAPHEQYF,TGTGCCAGCAGGCCTAAAGGGGGAGCCCCCCACGAGCAGTACTTC,TRBJ2-7,many,TRBV12-3/TRBV12-4,.
CASSVEGTESNTEAFF,TGTGCCAGCAGCGTAGAGGGCACAGAGAGCAACACTGAAGCTTTCTTT,TRBJ1-1,few,TRBV9,.
CASSLGGFRDQPQHF,TGTGCCAGCAGCTTAGGGGGATTTAGAGATCAGCCCCAGCATTTT,TRBJ1-5,.,TRBV7-2,.
CAIREKPQGGNQPQHF,TGTGCCATCAGGGAAAAACCCCAGGGAGGCAATCAGCCCCAGCATTTT,TRBJ1-5,many,TRBV10-3,.
CAWSGGQSTNEKLFF,TGTGCCTGGAGTGGTGGGCAGTCAACTAATGAAAAACTGTTTTTT,TRBJ1-4,.,TRBV30,.
CSATGTSGTGELFF,TGCAGTGCTACTGGGACTAGCGGGACCGGGGAGCTGTTTTTT,TRBJ2-2,.,TRBV20-1,TRBD2
CASSRPASTDTQYF,TGCGCCAGCAGCAGGCCCGCCAGCACAGATACGCAGTATTTT,TRBJ2-3,few,TRBV5-1,.
CCALDGSRGTGELFF,TGCTGTGCTCTCGACGGGAGTCGCGGCACCGGGGAGCTGTTTTTT,TRBJ2-2,.,TRBV20-1,.
CASSQPTSGRMRETQYF,TGCGCCAGCAGCCAACCGACTAGCGGGAGGATGAGGGAGACCCAGTACTTC,TRBJ2-5,many,TRBV4-1,TRBD2
CASSVGGLGYGYTF,TGTGCCAGCAGCGTCGGGGGGCTTGGCTATGGCTACACCTTC,TRBJ1-2,.,TRBV9,.
CSARDGRGGETQYF,TGCAGTGCTAGAGATGGCAGGGGAGGGGAGACCCAGTACTTC,TRBJ2-5,many,TRBV20-1,.